This T cell receptor beta chain was retrieved from a study of tumor-infiltrating lymphocytes in primary liver carcinoma. Study overall: Patients were both men and women, whose ages ran from 30 to 69 years. General study findings and limits: It was in tumors, not blood, that the top-250-clone fraction was significantly higher (p = 0.039).

Total RNA and DNA came together from about 21-30 mg of bulk tissue without cell sorting. Germline V gene lookup returns CDR1 SGHRS and CDR2 YFSETQ. This CDR3 region has 15 residues. With 4 bases removed from V and 9 bases from J, the gap between germline ends came to 20 bases. With respect to this clonotype: What it binds is not known.

Making TCR beta cDNA involved around 500 ng total RNA and a constant-region primer. Construction of TCR beta libraries relied on three successive nested multiplex PCR rounds employing slightly modified ARM-PCR. For roughly 10 cycles apiece, the opening two PCR rounds ran with TRBV1-TRBV30 forward primers and a C-beta reverse primer. TCRdb reprocessed the multiplex PCR reads with MiXCR, giving one entry per CDR3 protein. This table holds some 94,000 distinct CDR3 sequences, about 70% found once. The chain links TRBV5-1 to TRBJ2-1; TRBD2 might be the D (6 bases). The clonotype comes from a woman aged 55-70 years with primary liver carcinoma and hepatitis B virus infection. Sequencing used liver tumor tissue from sampling region 5. The subset here: tumor region T5, tumor centre. The CDR3 bases are TGCGCCAGCAGCCTTGATAGCGGTGTTTACTTTGAGCAGTTCTTC. Translated: CASSLDSGVYFEQFF.